This TCR beta chain came from a study of CD8 T cells in Susac syndrome. Germline V gene data show CDR1 as SQVTM and CDR2 as ANQGSEA. This CDR3 comprises 14 residues. V was pared by 3 bases and J by 6 bases, with 9 bases of the junction left unmatched. This clonotype was picked up one time. Random-hexamer reverse transcription was applied to about 0.45 to 1 ug RNA. Amplification of TCR beta CDR3 was carried out by immunoSEQ multiplex PCR, which covered 54 Vbeta and 13 Jbeta segments. One entry per CDR3 protein results from TCRdb running MiXCR on the immunoSEQ multiplex PCR reads. The table includes around 300,000 distinct CDR3 sequences, almost 85% detected once. Included as multiple sclerosis controls were treatment-naive patients who had stable or active relapsing-remitting disease. Negative isolation was applied to CD8+ and CD4+ T cells, and FACS enrichment was applied to TEMRA cells.

The chain combines TRBV29-1 with TRBJ2-3, with 7 bases lining up with TRBD1. Specimen: CD8+ T cells from PBMCs. This receptor was taken from a human donor with multiple sclerosis. CDR3 residues: CSVDEAGGQDTQYF. The CDR3 region has the DNA TGCAGCGTTGATGAGGCAGGGGGTCAGGATACGCAGTATTTT.